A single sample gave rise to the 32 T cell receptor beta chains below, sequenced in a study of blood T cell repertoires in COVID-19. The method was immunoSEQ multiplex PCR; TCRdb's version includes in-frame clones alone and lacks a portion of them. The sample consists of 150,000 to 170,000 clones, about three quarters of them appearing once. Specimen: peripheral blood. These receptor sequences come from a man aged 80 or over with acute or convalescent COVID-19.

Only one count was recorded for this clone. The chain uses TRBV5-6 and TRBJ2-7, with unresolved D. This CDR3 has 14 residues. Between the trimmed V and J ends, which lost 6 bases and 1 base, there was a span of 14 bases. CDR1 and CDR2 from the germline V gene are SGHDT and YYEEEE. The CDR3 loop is CASTSSGESYEQYV. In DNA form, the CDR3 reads TGTGCCAGCACCTCATCAGGTGAATCCTACGAGCAGTACGTC.

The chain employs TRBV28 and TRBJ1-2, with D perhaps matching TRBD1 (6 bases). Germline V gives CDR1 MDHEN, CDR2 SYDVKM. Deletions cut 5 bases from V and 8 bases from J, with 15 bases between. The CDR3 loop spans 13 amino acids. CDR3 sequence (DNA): TGTGCCAGCAGTGTACAGGGATGGGAGGGCTACACCTTC. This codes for CASSVQGWEGYTF.

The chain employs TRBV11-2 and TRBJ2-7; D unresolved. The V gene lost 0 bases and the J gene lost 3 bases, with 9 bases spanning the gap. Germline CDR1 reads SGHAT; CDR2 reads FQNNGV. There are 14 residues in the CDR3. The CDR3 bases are TGTGCCAGCAGCTTAGAACTTCGAGTCTACGAGCAGTACGTC. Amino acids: CASSLELRVYEQYV.

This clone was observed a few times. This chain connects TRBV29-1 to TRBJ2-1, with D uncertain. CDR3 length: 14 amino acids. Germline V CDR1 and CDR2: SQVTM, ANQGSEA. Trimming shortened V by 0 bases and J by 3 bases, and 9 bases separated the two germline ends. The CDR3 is CSVEDLGSYNEQFF. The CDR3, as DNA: TGCAGCGTTGAAGATCTTGGCAGCTACAATGAGCAGTTCTTC.

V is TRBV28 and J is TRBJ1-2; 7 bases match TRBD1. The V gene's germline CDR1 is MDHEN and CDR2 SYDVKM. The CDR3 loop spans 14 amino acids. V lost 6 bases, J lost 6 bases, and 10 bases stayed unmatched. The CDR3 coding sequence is TGTGCCAGCAGAACCCCACAGGGGTACGATGGCTACACCTTC. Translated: CASRTPQGYDGYTF.

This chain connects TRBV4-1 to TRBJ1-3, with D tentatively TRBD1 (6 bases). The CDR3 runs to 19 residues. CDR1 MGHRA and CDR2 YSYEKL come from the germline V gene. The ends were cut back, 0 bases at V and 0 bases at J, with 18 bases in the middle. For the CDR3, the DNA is TGCGCCAGCAGCCAAGATCCCGGATCAGGGGCGACCTCTGGAAACACCATATATTTT. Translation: CASSQDPGSGATSGNTIYF.

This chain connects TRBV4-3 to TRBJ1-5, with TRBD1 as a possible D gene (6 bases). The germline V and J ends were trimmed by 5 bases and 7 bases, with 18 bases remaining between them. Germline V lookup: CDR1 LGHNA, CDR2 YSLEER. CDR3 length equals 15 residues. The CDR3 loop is CASSGRAGAGQPQHF. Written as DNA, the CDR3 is TGCGCCAGCAGCGGCCGGGCAGGGGCCGGACAGCCCCAGCATTTT.

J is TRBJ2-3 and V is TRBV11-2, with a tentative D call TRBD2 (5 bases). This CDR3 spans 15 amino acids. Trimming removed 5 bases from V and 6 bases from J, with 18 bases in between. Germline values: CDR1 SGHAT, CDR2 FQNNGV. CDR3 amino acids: CASSPRLLLPDTQYF. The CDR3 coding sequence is TGTGCCAGCAGCCCACGACTACTCCTCCCGGATACGCAGTATTTT.

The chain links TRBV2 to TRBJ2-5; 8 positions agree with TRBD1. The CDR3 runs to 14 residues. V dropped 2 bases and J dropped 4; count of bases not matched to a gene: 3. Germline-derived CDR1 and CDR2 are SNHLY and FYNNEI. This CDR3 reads CASSEQGAGETQYF. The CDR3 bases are TGTGCCAGCAGTGAACAGGGGGCAGGAGAGACCCAGTACTTC.

The CDR3 region is CAWNRVSGQPQHF. The CDR3 nucleotides read TGTGCCTGGAACAGGGTATCGGGACAGCCCCAGCATTTT. The rearrangement uses TRBV30 and TRBJ1-5, with a possible D match to TRBD1 (6 bases). V was clipped by 4 bases and J by 7 bases, with 14 bases between them. CDR1 is GTSNPN and CDR2 is SVGIG in the germline V gene (reference sequence). The CDR3 is 13 amino acids.

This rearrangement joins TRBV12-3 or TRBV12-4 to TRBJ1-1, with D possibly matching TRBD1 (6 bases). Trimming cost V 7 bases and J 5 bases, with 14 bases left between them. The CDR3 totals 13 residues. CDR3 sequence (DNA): TGTGCCAGCACTTCAGATCAGGGGACTGAAGCTTTCTTT. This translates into CASTSDQGTEAFF.

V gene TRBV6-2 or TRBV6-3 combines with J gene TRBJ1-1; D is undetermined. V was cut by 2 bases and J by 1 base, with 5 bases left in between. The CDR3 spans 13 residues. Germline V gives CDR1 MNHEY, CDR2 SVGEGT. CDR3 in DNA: TGTGCCAGCAGTTACGCGGGGAACACTGAAGCTTTCTTT. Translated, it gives CASSYAGNTEAFF.

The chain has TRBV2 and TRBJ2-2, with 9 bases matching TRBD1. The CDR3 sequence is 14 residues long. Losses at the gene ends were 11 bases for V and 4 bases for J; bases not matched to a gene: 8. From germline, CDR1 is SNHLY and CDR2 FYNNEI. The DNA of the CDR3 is TGTGCCGGGACCGGGACAGGGCTCACCGGGGAGCTGTTTTTT. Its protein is CAGTGTGLTGELFF.

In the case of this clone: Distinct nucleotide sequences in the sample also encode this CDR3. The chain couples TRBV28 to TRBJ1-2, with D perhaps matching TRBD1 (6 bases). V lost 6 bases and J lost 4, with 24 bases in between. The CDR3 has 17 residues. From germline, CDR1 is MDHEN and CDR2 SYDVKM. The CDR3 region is CASSLGGGGGLSYGYTF. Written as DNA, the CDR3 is TGTGCCAGCAGCCTAGGGGGTGGGGGCGGGCTTTCCTATGGCTACACCTTC.

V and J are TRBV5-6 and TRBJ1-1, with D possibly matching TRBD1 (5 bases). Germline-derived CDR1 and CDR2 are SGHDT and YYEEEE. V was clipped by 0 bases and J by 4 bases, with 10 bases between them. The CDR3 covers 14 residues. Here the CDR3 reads CASSLGPGSTEAFF. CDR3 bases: TGTGCCAGCAGCTTGGGCCCAGGGTCCACTGAAGCTTTCTTT.

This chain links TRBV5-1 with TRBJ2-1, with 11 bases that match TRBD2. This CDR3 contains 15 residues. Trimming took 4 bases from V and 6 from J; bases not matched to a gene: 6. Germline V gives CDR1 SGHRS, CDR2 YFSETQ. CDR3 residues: CASSPLAGASNEQFF. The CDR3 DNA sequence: TGCGCCAGCAGCCCACTAGCGGGGGCTTCCAATGAGCAGTTCTTC.

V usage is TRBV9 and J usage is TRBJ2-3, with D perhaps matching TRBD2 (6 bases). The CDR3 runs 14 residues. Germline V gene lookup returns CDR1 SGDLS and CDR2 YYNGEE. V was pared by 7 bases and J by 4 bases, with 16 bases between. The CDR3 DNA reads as TGTGCCAGCGGGGCCGGAGGGTTGCCAGATACGCAGTATTTT. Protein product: CASGAGGLPDTQYF. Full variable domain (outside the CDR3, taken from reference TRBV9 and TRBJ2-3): DSGVTQTPKHLITATGQRVTLRCSPRSGDLSVYWYQQSLDQGLQFLIQYYNGEERAKGNILERFSAQQFPDLHSELNLSSLELGDSALYFCASGAGGLPDTQYFGPGTRLTVL.

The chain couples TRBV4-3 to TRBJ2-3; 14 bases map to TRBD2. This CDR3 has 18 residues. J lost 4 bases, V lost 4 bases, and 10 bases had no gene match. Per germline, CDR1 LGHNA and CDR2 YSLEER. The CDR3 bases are TGCGCCAGCAGCCGATCCCCGGGACTAGCGGGGGTATCAGATACGCAGTATTTT. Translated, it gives CASSRSPGLAGVSDTQYF.

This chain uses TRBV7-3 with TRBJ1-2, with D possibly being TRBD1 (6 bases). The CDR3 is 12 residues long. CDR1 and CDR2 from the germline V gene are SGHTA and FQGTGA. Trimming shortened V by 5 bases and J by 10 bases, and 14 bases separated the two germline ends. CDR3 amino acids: CASSPQGLAYTF. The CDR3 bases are TGTGCCAGCAGCCCCCAGGGGTTGGCCTACACCTTC. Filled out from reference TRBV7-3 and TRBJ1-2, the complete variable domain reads GAGVSQTPSNKVTEKGKYVELRCDPISGHTALYWYRQSLGQGPEFLIYFQGTGAADDSGLPNDRFFAVRPEGSVSTLKIQRTERGDSAVYLCASSPQGLAYTFGSGTRLTVV.

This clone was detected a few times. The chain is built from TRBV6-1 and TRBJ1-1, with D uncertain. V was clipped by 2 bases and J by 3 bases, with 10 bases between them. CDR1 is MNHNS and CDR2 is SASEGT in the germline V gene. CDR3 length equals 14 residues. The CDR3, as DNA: TGTGCCAGCAGTGAAAAGGGAGGGTACACTGAAGCTTTCTTT. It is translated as CASSEKGGYTEAFF.

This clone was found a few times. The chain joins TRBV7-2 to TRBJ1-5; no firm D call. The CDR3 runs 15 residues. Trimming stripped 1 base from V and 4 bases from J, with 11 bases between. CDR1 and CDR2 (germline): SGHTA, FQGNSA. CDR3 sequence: CASSLVVYRNQPQHF. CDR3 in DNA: TGTGCCAGCAGCTTAGTGGTGTACCGGAATCAGCCCCAGCATTTT.

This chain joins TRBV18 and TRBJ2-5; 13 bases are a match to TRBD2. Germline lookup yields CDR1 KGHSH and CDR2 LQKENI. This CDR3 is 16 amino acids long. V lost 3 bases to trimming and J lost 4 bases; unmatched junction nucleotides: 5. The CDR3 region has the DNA TGTGCCAGCTCACCTACTAGCGGGGGGGCCGGAGAGACCCAGTACTTC. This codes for CASSPTSGGAGETQYF.

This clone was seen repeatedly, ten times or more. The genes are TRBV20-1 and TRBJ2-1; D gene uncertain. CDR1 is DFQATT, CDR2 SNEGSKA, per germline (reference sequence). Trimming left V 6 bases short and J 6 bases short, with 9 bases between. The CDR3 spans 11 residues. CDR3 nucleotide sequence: TGCAGTGCAATCGGGTCCAATGAGCAGTTCTTC. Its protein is CSAIGSNEQFF.

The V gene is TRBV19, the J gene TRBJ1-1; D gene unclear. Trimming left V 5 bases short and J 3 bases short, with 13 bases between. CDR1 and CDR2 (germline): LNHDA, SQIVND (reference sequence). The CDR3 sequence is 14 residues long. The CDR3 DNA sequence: TGTGCCAGTAGTCTCAATGGAGGGCACACTGAAGCTTTCTTT. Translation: CASSLNGGHTEAFF.

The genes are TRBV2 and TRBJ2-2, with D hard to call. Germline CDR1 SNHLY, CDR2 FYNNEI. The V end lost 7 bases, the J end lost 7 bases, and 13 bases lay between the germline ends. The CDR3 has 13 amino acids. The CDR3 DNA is TGTGCCAGCATTGGTAGCTGGTTCGGGGAGCTGTTTTTT. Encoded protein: CASIGSWFGELFF.

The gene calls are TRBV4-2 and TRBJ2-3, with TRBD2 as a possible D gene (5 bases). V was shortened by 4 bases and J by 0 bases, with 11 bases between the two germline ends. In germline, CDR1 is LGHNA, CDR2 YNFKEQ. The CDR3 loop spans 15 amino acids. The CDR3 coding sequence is TGTGCCAGCAGCCGAGCGGTTTCTAGCACAGATACGCAGTATTTT. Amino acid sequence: CASSRAVSSTDTQYF.

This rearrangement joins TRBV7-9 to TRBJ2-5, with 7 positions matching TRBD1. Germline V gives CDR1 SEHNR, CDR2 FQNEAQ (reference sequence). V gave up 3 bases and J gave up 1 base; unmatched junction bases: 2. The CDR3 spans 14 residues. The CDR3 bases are TGTGCCAGCAGCTTGAACAGGGGCCAAGAGACCCAGTACTTC. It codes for CASSLNRGQETQYF.

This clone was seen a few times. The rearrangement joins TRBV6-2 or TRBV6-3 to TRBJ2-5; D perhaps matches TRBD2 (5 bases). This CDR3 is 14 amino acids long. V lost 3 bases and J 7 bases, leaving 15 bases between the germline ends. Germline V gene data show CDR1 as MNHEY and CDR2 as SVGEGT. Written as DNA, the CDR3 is TGTGCCAGCAGTTATGGCCCAGCGGCGGGGACCCAGTACTTC. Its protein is CASSYGPAAGTQYF.

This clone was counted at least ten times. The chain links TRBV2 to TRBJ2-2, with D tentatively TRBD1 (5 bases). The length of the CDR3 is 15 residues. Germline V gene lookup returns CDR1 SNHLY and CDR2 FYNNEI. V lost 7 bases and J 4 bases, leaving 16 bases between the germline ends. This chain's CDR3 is CASTRSVGPTGELFF. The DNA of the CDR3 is TGTGCCAGCACCCGATCGGTGGGGCCCACCGGGGAGCTGTTTTTT.

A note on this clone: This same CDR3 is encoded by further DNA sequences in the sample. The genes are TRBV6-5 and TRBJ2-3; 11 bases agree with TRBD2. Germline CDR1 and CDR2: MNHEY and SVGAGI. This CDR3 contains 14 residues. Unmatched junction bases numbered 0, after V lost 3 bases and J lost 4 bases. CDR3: CASSYSGGADTQYF. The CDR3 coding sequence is TGTGCCAGCAGTTATAGCGGGGGGGCAGATACGCAGTATTTT.

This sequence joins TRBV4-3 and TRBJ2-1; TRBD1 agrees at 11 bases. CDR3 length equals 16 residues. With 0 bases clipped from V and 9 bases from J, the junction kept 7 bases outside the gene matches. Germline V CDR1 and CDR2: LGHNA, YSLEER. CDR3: CASSQDPGQGAGEQFF. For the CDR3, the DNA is TGCGCCAGCAGCCAAGATCCTGGACAGGGGGCAGGTGAGCAGTTCTTC.

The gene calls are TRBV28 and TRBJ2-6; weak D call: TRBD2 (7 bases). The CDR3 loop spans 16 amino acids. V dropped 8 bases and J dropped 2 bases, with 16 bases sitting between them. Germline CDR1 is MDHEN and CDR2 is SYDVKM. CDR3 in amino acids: CASSLGGPTGANVLTF. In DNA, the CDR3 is TGTGCCAGCTCTCTCGGGGGGCCTACTGGGGCCAACGTCCTGACTTTC.